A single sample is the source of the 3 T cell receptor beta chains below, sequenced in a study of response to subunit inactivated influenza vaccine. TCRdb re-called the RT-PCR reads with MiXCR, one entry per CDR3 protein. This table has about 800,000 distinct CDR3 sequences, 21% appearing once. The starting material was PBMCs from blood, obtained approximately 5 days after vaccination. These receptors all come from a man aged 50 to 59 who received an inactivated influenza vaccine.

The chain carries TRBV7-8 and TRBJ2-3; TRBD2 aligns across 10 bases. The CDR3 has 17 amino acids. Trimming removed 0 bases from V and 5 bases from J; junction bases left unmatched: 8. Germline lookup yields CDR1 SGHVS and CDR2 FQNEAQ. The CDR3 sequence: CASSLARLAGGGDTQYF. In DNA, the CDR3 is TGTGCCAGCAGCTTAGCGCGACTAGCGGGCGGGGGAGATACGCAGTATTTT.

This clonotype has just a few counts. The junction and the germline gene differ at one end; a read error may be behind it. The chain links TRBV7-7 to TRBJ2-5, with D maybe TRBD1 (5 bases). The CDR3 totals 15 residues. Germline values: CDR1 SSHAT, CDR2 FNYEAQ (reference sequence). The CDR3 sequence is CASRPNPYPGETQYF. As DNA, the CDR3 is TGTGCTAGCAGACCTAATCCCTACCCAGGGGAGACCCAGTACTTC.

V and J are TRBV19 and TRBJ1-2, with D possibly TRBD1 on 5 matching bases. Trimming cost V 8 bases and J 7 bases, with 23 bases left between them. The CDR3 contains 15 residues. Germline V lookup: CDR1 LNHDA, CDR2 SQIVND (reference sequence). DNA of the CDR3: TGTGCCAGTTCAGGGAACAGAATCTCCGCTGGTGGCTACACCTTC. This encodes CASSGNRISAGGYTF.